This TCR beta chain appears in the sequencing data of a study of blood T cells in healthy people across ages. Background on the study: Researchers report that template switching captured about one barcoded beta molecule per two T cells. Study observations and caveats: The study found more naive CD4+ cells and higher diversity in long-lived than aged donors.

The CDR3 spans 13 residues. Trimming took 4 bases from V and 2 from J, leaving 9 bases between them. Germline assignment: CDR1 SQVTM and CDR2 ANQGSEA. Worth noting for this clonotype: Its antigen remains unidentified.

Every sample gave at least 6 micrograms of total RNA when it was extracted. A second PCR, run for roughly 7 to 11 cycles, used a sample-barcoded 5' primer plus a J-beta primer mix. TCRdb re-called the 5' RACE reads through MiXCR, storing one row per CDR3 protein. The data show 700,000 to 950,000 distinct CDR3 sequences, approximately 43% seen once. Sequencing was carried out using blood. This receptor was taken from a woman aged 55 to 70 in good health. This chain uses TRBV29-1 with TRBJ1-5, with D tentatively TRBD1 (6 bases). The CDR3, as DNA: TGCAGCGTTGCGACAGGTGGCAATCAGCCCCAGCATTTT. This translates into CSVATGGNQPQHF.